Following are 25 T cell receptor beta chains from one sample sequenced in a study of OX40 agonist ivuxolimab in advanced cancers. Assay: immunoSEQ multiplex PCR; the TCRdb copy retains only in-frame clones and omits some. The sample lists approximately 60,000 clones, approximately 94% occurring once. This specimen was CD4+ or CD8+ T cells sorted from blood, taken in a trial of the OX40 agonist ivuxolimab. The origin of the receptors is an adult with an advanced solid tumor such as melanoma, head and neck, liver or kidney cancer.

This chain's CDR3 is CASSYDRSSYNEQFF. The CDR3, as DNA: TGTGCCAGCAGTTACGACAGGAGCTCCTACAATGAGCAGTTCTTC. This sequence joins TRBV6-5 and TRBJ2-1; D is possibly TRBD1 (6 bases). The CDR3 runs to 15 residues. The ends were cut back, 2 bases at V and 0 bases at J, with 8 bases in the middle. CDR1 is MNHEY, CDR2 SVGAGI, per germline.

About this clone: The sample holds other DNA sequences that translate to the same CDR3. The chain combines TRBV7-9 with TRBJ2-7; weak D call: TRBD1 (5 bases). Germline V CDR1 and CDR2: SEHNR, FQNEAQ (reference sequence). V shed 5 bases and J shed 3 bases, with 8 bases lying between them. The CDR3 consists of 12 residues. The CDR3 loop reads CASSHRSYEQYF. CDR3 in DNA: TGTGCCAGCAGCCACAGGAGCTACGAGCAGTACTTC.

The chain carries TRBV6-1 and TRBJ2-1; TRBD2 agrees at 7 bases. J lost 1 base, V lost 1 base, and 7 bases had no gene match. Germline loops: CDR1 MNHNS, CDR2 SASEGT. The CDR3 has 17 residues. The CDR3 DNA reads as TGTGCCAGCAGTGAAGGGCGGGGGACTGATTCCTACAATGAGCAGTTCTTC. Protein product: CASSEGRGTDSYNEQFF.

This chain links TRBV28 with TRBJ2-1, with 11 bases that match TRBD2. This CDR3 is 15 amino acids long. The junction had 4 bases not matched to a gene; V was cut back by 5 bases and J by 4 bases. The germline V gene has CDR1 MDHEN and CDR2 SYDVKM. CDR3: CASSTGLAAYNEQFF. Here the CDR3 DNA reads TGTGCCAGCAGTACGGGACTAGCGGCATACAATGAGCAGTTCTTC.

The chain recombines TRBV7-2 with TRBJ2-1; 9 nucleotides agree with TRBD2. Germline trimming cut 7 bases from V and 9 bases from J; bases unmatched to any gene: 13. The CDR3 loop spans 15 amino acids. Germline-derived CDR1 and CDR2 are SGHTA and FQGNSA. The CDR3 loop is CASTSEAGLASEQFF. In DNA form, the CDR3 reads TGTGCCAGCACCTCAGAGGCGGGACTAGCCAGTGAGCAGTTCTTC.

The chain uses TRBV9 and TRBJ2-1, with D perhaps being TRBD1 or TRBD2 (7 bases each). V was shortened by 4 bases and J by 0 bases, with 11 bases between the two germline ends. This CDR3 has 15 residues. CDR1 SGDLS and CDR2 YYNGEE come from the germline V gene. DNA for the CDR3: TGTGCCAGCAGCTCAGGGGGGGACTCCTACAATGAGCAGTTCTTC. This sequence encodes CASSSGGDSYNEQFF.

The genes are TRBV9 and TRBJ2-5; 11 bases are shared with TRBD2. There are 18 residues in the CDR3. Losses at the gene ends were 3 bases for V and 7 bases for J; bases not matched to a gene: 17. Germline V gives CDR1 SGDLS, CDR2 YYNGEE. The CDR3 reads CASSARADTSGRIGTQYF. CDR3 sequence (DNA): TGTGCCAGCAGCGCCCGGGCCGATACTAGCGGGAGAATTGGGACCCAGTACTTC.

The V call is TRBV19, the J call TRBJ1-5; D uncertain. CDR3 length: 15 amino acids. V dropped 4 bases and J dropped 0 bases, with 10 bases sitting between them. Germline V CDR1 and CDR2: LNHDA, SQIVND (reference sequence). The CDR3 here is CASSSGVYSNQPQHF. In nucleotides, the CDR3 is TGTGCCAGTAGTAGCGGGGTTTATAGCAATCAGCCCCAGCATTTT.

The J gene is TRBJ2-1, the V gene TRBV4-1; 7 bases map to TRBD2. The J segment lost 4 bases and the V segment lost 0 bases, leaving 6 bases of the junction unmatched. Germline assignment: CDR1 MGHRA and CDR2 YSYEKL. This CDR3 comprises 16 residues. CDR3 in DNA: TGCGCCAGCAGCCAAGAAGGGCTAGCGGTATACAATGAGCAGTTCTTC. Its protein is CASSQEGLAVYNEQFF.

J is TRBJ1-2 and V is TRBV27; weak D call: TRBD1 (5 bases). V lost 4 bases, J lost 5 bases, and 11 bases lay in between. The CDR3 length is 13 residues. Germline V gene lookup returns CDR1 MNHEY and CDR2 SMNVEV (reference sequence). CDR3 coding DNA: TGTGCCAGCAGTTACTCAGGGTCTTATGGCTACACCTTC. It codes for CASSYSGSYGYTF.

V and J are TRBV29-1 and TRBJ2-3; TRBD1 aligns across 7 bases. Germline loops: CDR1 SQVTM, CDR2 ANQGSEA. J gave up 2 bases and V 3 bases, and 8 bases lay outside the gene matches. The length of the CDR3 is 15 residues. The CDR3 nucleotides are TGCAGCGTTGAGGCGCCGACAGGGACCACAGATACGCAGTATTTT. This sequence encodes CSVEAPTGTTDTQYF.

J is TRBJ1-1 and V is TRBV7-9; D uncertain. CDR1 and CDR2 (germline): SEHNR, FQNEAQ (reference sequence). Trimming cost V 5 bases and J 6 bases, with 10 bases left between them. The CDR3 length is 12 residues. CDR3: CASSPTGAEAFF. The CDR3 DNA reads TGTGCCAGCAGCCCGACTGGCGCTGAAGCTTTCTTT.

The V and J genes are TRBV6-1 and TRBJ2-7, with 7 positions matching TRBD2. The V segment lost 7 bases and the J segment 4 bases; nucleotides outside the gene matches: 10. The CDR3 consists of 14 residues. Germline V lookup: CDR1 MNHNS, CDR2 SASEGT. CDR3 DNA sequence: TGTGCCAGCATCCCGGGAGGAACATTTTACGAGCAGTACTTC. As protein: CASIPGGTFYEQYF.

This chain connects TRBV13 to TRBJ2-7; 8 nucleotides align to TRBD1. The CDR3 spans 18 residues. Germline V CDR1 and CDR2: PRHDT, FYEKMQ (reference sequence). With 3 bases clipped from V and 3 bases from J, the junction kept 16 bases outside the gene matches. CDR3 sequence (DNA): TGTGCCAGCAGCTTCCCGGTTCGTGGACAGGGAACGGACTACGAGCAGTACTTC. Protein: CASSFPVRGQGTDYEQYF. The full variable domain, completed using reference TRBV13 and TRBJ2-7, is AAGVIQSPRHLIKEKRETATLKCYPIPRHDTVYWYQQGPGQDPQFLISFYEKMQSDKGSIPDRFSAQQFSDYHSELNMSSLELGDSALYFCASSFPVRGQGTDYEQYFGPGTRLTVT.

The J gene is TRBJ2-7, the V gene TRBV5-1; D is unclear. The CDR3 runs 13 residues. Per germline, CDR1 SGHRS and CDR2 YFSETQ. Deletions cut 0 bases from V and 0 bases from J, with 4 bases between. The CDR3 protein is CASSLGNSYEQYF. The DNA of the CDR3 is TGCGCCAGCAGCTTGGGAAACTCCTACGAGCAGTACTTC.

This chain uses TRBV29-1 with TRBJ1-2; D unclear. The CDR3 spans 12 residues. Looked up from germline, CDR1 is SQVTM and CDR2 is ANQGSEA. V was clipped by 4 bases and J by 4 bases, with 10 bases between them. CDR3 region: CSVVDGFYGYTF. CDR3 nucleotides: TGCAGCGTTGTTGACGGCTTCTATGGCTACACCTTC. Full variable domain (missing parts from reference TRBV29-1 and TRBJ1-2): SAVISQKPSRDICQRGTSLTIQCQVDSQVTMMFWYRQQPGQSLTLIATANQGSEATYESGFVIDKFPISRPNLTFSTLTVSNMSPEDSSIYLCSVVDGFYGYTFGSGTRLTVV.

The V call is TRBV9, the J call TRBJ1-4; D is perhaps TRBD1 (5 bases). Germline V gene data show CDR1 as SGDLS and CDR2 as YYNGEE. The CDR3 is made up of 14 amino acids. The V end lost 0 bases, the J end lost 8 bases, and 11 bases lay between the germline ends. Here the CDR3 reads CASSVGEGYEKLFF. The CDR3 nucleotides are TGTGCCAGCAGCGTAGGTGAGGGGTACGAAAAACTGTTTTTT.

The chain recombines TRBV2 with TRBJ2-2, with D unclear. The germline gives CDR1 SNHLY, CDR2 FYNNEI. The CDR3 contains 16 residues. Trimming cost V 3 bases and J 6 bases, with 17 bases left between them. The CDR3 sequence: CASSEIWAADAGELFF. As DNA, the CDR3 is TGTGCCAGCAGTGAGATTTGGGCAGCTGATGCCGGGGAGCTGTTTTTT.

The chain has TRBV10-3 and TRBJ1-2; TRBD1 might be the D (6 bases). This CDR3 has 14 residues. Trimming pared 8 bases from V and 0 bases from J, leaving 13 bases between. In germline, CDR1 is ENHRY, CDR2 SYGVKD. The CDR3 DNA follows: TGTGCCATCGGCACAGGGCCTTCTAACTATGGCTACACCTTC. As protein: CAIGTGPSNYGYTF.

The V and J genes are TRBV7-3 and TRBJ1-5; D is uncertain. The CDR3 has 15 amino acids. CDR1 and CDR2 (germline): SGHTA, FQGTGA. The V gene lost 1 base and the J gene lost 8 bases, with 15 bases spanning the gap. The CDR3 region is CASSLRFGLPEPQHF. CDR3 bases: TGTGCCAGCAGCTTAAGATTCGGCCTTCCGGAGCCCCAGCATTTT. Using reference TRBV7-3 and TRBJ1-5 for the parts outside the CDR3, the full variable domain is GAGVSQTPSNKVTEKGKYVELRCDPISGHTALYWYRQSLGQGPEFLIYFQGTGAADDSGLPNDRFFAVRPEGSVSTLKIQRTERGDSAVYLCASSLRFGLPEPQHFGDGTRLSIL.

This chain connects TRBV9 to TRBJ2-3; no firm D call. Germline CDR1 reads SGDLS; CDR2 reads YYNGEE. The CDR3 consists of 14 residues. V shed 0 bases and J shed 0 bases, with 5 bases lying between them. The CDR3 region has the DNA TGTGCCAGCAGCGTAGGAGATAGCACAGATACGCAGTATTTT. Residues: CASSVGDSTDTQYF. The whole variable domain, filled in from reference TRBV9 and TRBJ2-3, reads DSGVTQTPKHLITATGQRVTLRCSPRSGDLSVYWYQQSLDQGLQFLIQYYNGEERAKGNILERFSAQQFPDLHSELNLSSLELGDSALYFCASSVGDSTDTQYFGPGTRLTVL.

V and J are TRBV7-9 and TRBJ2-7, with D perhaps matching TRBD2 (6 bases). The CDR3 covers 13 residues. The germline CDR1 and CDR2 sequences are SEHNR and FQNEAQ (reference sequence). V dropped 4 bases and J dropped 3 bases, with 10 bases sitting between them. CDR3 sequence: CASSSGLIYEQYF. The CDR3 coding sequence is TGTGCCAGCAGCTCGGGACTGATCTACGAGCAGTACTTC.

DNA of the CDR3: TGTGCCAGCAGCGTAGGGTCTTTCTCCTACGAGCAGTACTTC. Amino acid sequence: CASSVGSFSYEQYF. The genes are TRBV9 and TRBJ2-7; no clear D. V lost 0 bases, J lost 0 bases, and 7 bases lay in between. CDR3 length: 14 amino acids. Germline V CDR1 and CDR2: SGDLS, YYNGEE.

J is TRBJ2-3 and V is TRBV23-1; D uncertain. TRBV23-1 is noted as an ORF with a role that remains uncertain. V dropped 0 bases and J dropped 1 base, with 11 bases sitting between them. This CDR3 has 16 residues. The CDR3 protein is CASSQSVRRCTDTQYF. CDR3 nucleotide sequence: TGCGCCAGCAGTCAATCGGTTCGACGGTGCACAGATACGCAGTATTTT.

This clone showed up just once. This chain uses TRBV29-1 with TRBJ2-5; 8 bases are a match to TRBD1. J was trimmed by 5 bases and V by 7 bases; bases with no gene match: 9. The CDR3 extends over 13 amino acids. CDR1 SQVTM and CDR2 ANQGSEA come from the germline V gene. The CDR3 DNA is TGCAGCGCTGGACAGGGAAGAGGGGAGACCCAGTACTTC. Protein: CSAGQGRGETQYF.